Listed here is a single T cell receptor beta chain. Source study methods: Built for papillary thyroid cancer, a distant-metastasis classifier drew on CDR3 differences across clinicopathological groups. MiXCR was used by TCRdb to re-call the PCR reads. These V and J calls rely on TCRdb rather than the paper's analysis. The table has 20,000 to 25,000 clones, over 25% seen once. This sample was taken from a study of metastatic and nonmetastatic thyroid tumors. Study as a whole: Repertoire comparisons spanned blood and tumor or nodule tissue from malignant and benign thyroid patients.

Before thyroid surgery, none of the patients had received any treatment. V lost 6 bases and J 12 bases, leaving 15 bases between the germline ends. The CDR3 loop spans 11 amino acids. Germline CDR1 DFQATT, CDR2 SNEGSKA (reference sequence). Sequenced: tumor tissue. The sequence was obtained from a female donor with papillary thyroid cancer or a benign thyroid nodule (not recorded which). Some clones in this sample may be carry-over from other donors' samples. The chain joins TRBV20-1 to TRBJ1-5, with D possibly being TRBD1 (5 bases). The CDR3 reads CSALRDPFQHF. The CDR3 DNA reads TGCAGTGCACTCCGGGACCCCTTCCAGCATTTT.